The clone carrying this T cell receptor beta chain was seen only a few times. Just one base apart from a much larger clone, this may be a read error. A modified ARM-PCR protocol with three rounds of nested PCR amplified TCRbeta. TCRdb processed the multiplex PCR reads anew with MiXCR; each CDR3 protein has one entry. The profile shows approximately 100,000 distinct CDR3 sequences, less than 75% of them singletons. The CDR3 spans 12 residues. CDR1 is SQVTM, CDR2 ANQGSEA, per germline. The data originate from a study of tumor and adjacent non-tumor tissue in lung cancer. Study details: There were 11 to 13 adenocarcinoma, 2 squamous cell carcinoma and 1 small cell lung cancer cases. The patients, 10 to 11 men and 5 women, were roughly 30 to 80 with stage I to III disease.

RNA was extracted from bulk tissue without any cell sorting. Distant lung tissue was collected more than 3 cm away from the tumor edge. Sequenced input: distant non-tumor lung tissue. The chain uses TRBV29-1 and TRBJ2-3; D is perhaps TRBD2 (6 bases). The receptor was derived from a man aged 25-40 years with non-small cell lung cancer. The CDR3 DNA reads TGCAACGTTGAAGCGGGCCCAGATACGCAGTATTTT. Its translation: CNVEAGPDTQYF.